This T cell receptor (beta chain) emerged from a study of somatic mutations in cytotoxic T cells in rheumatoid arthritis (TCRdb year 2017). The study in broad terms: Before any treatment started and right after they were diagnosed, patients gave peripheral blood samples (less than 33 ml EDTA). A total of 60 to 80 rheumatoid arthritis patients and over 15 healthy controls underwent TCRB deep sequencing. Patients and controls did not essentially differ in median age, which was nearly identical between the groups. Some V beta antibody-stained T-cell populations were flow-sorted on a FACSAria II or Sony SH800 at nearly 100% purity, and sorted V beta1+ cells also underwent TCRB sequencing. The study asked whether expanded CD8+ T-cell clones in newly diagnosed, untreated rheumatoid arthritis carry somatic mutations, and used TCRB deep sequencing to characterize clonality. Study-wide findings and limitations: CD8+ T-cell clonality in rheumatoid arthritis patients was not significantly different from that in age-matched healthy controls. It was unknown which antigens the expanded CD8+ clones targeted, and their absence from virus-specific databases did not exclude viral specificity. No adjustment for multiple comparisons was made for the slight TRBV07 underrepresentation in patients. In about an eighth of the roughly 65 patients the largest CD8+ clone exceeded 20% of CD8+ cells, and several identical CD8+ TCRB sequences were shared between blood and synovial fluid. In patients, CD8+ clonality rose with age (Spearman r of about 0.53), which was not the case in healthy controls.

With respect to this clone: Its antigen is unknown. No clone much larger than this one lies a single base away; base qualities are absent.

Flow cytometry confirmed the purity of CD4+ and CD8+ cells that had been isolated by positive magnetic bead selection on an AutoMACS. A TCR V beta antibody panel was used in flow cytometry to screen first for clonal expansions, which were then characterized by TCRB deep sequencing of sorted CD8+ fractions. Peripheral blood mononuclear cells were obtained using density gradient separation with Ficoll-Paque PLUS. Nucleospin Tissue or Tissue XS kits were used to extract DNA from CD4-enriched, CD8-enriched or PBMC samples, and a Qubit 2.0 fluorometer was used for quantification. V and J are truncated by 5 bases and 5 bases respectively, leaving an intervening sequence of 14 bases. The cysteine opens and the phenylalanine closes a CDR3 of 14 amino acids. Just CDR3 DNA is preserved here, 42 bases in frame from base 1. Via the germline V gene, CDR1 is SGHTA and CDR2 FQGNSA. The immunoSEQ assay was applied to genomic DNA for TCRB CDR3 sequencing. From the authors' description of their analysis: Patient CD8+ clones larger than 1% were compared against published virus-specific TCRB sequences, and only a few matched. The analyses included only productive TCRB rearrangements. A clone was defined by a unique TCRB CDR3 sequence, and clonality was computed as a productive clonality index based on Shannon entropy. Repertoire overlap between two samples was calculated from the template counts of each clone relative to total templates per sample. Flow cytometry-measured V-gene usage correlated with V-gene usage from TCRB sequencing, with a Spearman r of less than 0.65. The clones in this table, taken by TCRdb from immuneACCESS, are in-frame only. Not every clone is retained; where verified, under half of the shortfall comes from an unresolved V gene, and the cause of the rest is unknown. V and J calls plus clone size are reproduced from that table; the DNA served to infer D and trimming. The sample data list about 19,000 clones, and 85% of these were observed just once. Of the sample, roughly 6.9% falls within the top ten clones.

This chain is built from TRBV7-2 and TRBJ2-3, with the D gene uncertain. This TCR was recovered from a woman aged 40 to 50 with rheumatoid arthritis. The source material was CD8+ T cells sorted from blood. For the CDR3, the sequence is CASSQLFSGDTQYF. The sequence in DNA is TGTGCCAGCAGCCAACTTTTTTCCGGAGATACGCAGTATTTT.